Listed below are T cell receptor beta chains from one sample, sequenced in a study of spatial heterogeneity in lung cancer. TCRdb fed the 5' RACE reads into MiXCR, producing one record per CDR3 protein. The sample carries 2,800 or so distinct CDR3 sequences, about 49% recorded once. The sequences come from lung tumor tissue, collected at surgery. All receptors come from a male donor with early-stage non-small cell lung cancer. Each CDR3 is given with its conserved first and last residue. The D gene is left open where the match is weak. The size field is filled for only some rows; it gives once, few, many or a size class.

>TRBJ2-1|-|-|TRBV7-2
TGTGCCAGCAGCTTGTGGGGTGAGCAGTTCTTC
CASSLWGEQFF
>TRBJ2-3|TRBD2|-|TRBV5-1
TGCGCCAGCAGCTTGCTACTAGCGGGGCCCGAGGATACGCAGTATTTT
CASSLLLAGPEDTQYF
>TRBJ2-7|-|few|TRBV7-9
TGTGCCAGCAGCTTGGGGACGGGATCCTACGAGCAGTACTTC
CASSLGTGSYEQYF
>TRBJ1-3|-|-|TRBV14
TGTGCCAGCAGCCAAGCAAGTATCGGAAACACCATATATTTT
CASSQASIGNTIYF
>TRBJ1-2|-|once|TRBV6-5
TGTGCCAGCAGTTACTCGTCGTCAGGACACTATGGCTACACCTTC
CASSYSSSGHYGYTF
>TRBJ2-1|TRBD2|medium-sized|TRBV3-1
TGTGCCAGCAGCCTTACGACTAGCGGGAGTGGTGAGCAGTTCTTC
CASSLTTSGSGEQFF
>TRBJ2-7|TRBD2|once|TRBV4-3
TGCGCCAGCAGCCAAGGGCGCGGACTAGTCGGGACCTACGAGCAGTACTTC
CASSQGRGLVGTYEQYF
>TRBJ2-3|-|-|TRBV11-1
TGTGCCAGCAGCTTTTTGGATACGCAGTATTTT
CASSFLDTQYF
>TRBJ2-3|-|-|TRBV3-2
TGTGCCAGCAGCAACGGACTAGCGGGGGGGCTGAGGGCAACAGATACGCAGTATTTT
CASSNGLAGGLRATDTQYF
>TRBJ2-7|TRBD1|-|TRBV10-3
TGTGCCATCAGTGAGACGGACAGGGGGTCCTACGAGCAGTACTTC
CAISETDRGSYEQYF
>TRBJ1-3|-|-|TRBV6-5
TGTGCCAGCAGTTCTAGGCTGGTCGGTGGAAACACCATATATTTT
CASSSRLVGGNTIYF
>TRBJ1-1|TRBD1|few|TRBV12-3/TRBV12-4
TGTGCCAGCAGTCCGGGACAGACTGAAGCTTTCTTT
CASSPGQTEAFF
>TRBJ2-7|-|-|TRBV25-1
TGTGCCAGCAGTGAATCGGGACTGATCTACGAGCAGTACTTC
CASSESGLIYEQYF
>TRBJ2-3|TRBD2|many|TRBV20-1
TGCAGTGCTAGCCAACTAGCGGGAGGATTCACAGATACGCAGTATTTT
CSASQLAGGFTDTQYF
>TRBJ2-6|-|-|TRBV9
TGTGCCAGCAGCGTTTCGCCCAGAGTTATTCCTGGGGCCAACGTCCTGACTTTC
CASSVSPRVIPGANVLTF
>TRBJ1-5|-|-|TRBV5-5
TGTGCCAGCAGCCCCCAGGTAGCCAGTCAGCCCCAGCATTTT
CASSPQVASQPQHF
>TRBJ2-1|TRBD2|-|TRBV3-1
TGTGCCAGCAGCCGACTAGCGTTGAGCTCCTACAATGAGCAGTTCTTC
CASSRLALSSYNEQFF
>TRBJ2-7|-|-|TRBV9
TGTGCCAGCAGCCAGGGAGCCGGGGCCTACGAGCAGTACTTC
CASSQGAGAYEQYF
>TRBJ2-1|-|large|TRBV28
TGTGCCAGCTCTCTTCCGGTGCCCAATGAGCAGTTCTTC
CASSLPVPNEQFF
>TRBJ2-7|-|-|TRBV4-2
TGTGCCAGCAGCGAGACGATCTCCTACGAGCAGTACTTC
CASSETISYEQYF
>TRBJ2-7|-|-|TRBV28
TGTGCCAGCAACGGGGGAGGCCCAAGGGAGCAGTACTTC
CASNGGGPREQYF
>TRBJ2-7|-|-|TRBV12-3/TRBV12-4
TGTGCCAGCAGCCTAGAGGGCTACGAGCAGTACTTC
CASSLEGYEQYF
>TRBJ2-3|-|many|TRBV11-2
TGTGCCAGCAGCTTCGGAGCCGCAGATACGCAGTATTTT
CASSFGAADTQYF
>TRBJ2-5|-|-|TRBV4-1
TGCGCCAGCAGCCAAGAGGAGACCCAGTACTTC
CASSQEETQYF
>TRBJ2-3|-|-|TRBV12-3/TRBV12-4
TGTGCCAGCAGTTTGGCCCAGTACACAGATACGCAGTATTTT
CASSLAQYTDTQYF
>TRBJ1-5|-|-|TRBV6-2/TRBV6-3
TGTGCCAGCAGTTACTTTAGGGATAGCAATCAGCCCCAGCATTTT
CASSYFRDSNQPQHF
>TRBJ2-5|TRBD1|medium-sized|TRBV28
TGTGCCAGCAGACGGGGCAGGGGGCAGGAGACCCAGTACTTC
CASRRGRGQETQYF
>TRBJ1-1|-|many|TRBV7-9
TGTGCCAGCAGCTTAGAGAGCGGCGCATCTTTAGCTTTCTTT
CASSLESGASLAFF
>TRBJ2-7|-|few|TRBV7-2
TGTGCCAGCAGCGCCGGGACGGGGCCCTACGAGCAGTACTTC
CASSAGTGPYEQYF
>TRBJ2-7|-|-|TRBV4-3
TGCGCCAGCAGCCAAGATCACGGACTGGGGTACGAGCAGTACTTC
CASSQDHGLGYEQYF
>TRBJ2-4|-|medium-sized|TRBV7-2
TGTGCCAGCAGCCCAGACTCGGGCATTCAGTACTTC
CASSPDSGIQYF